Listed below are T cell receptor beta chains from one sample, sequenced in a study of Tregs in tolerant kidney transplant recipients. Using immunoSEQ multiplex PCR, the repertoire was profiled, and TCRdb retains in-frame clones only, with some absent. The sample includes about 100,000 clones, around 91% of them seen just once. Sequenced material: CD4+ T cells from blood, taken before the transplant. All receptors come from a human donor who received a combined kidney and bone marrow transplant. The CDR3 runs from the conserved cysteine through the conserved F or W. Fields, in order: J gene, CDR3 length, V gene, clone size, D gene, CDR3 DNA, CDR3 protein. D genes are given only for firm matches. Rows may omit the clone size; those that give it use once, few, many or a size class.

j_call: TRBJ2-3; cdr3_length: 14; v_call: TRBV5-6; clone_size: NA; d_call: NA; cdr3_nt: TGTGCCAGCAGCTTCCGTCCAGGGGAAGATACGCAGTATTTT; cdr3_aa: CASSFRPGEDTQYF
j_call: TRBJ1-5; cdr3_length: 15; v_call: TRBV7-8; clone_size: NA; d_call: NA; cdr3_nt: TGTGCCAGCAGCCCCCGTGGGGGGGAGTATCAGCCCCAGCATTTT; cdr3_aa: CASSPRGGEYQPQHF
j_call: TRBJ2-2; cdr3_length: 13; v_call: TRBV7-2; clone_size: NA; d_call: NA; cdr3_nt: TGTGCCAGCAGCCCCCGGGTCCACGGGGAGCTGTTTTTT; cdr3_aa: CASSPRVHGELFF
j_call: TRBJ2-6; cdr3_length: 16; v_call: TRBV25-1; clone_size: NA; d_call: NA; cdr3_nt: TGTGCCAGCAGTTCCCAAGGACAAAGTCGGGCCAACGTCCTGACTTTC; cdr3_aa: CASSSQGQSRANVLTF
j_call: TRBJ2-3; cdr3_length: 14; v_call: TRBV9; clone_size: NA; d_call: TRBD2; cdr3_nt: TGTGCCAGCAGCCGGACTAGCGGGGCAGATACGCAGTATTTT; cdr3_aa: CASSRTSGADTQYF
j_call: TRBJ1-5; cdr3_length: 15; v_call: TRBV19; clone_size: NA; d_call: NA; cdr3_nt: TGTGCCAGTAGCGACTCAGGGGTCGGGAATCAGCCCCAGCATTTT; cdr3_aa: CASSDSGVGNQPQHF
j_call: TRBJ1-2; cdr3_length: 16; v_call: TRBV12-5; clone_size: NA; d_call: TRBD1; cdr3_nt: TGTGCTAGTGGTGGACGGGCCGGGACAGGGGGCCTTGGCTACACCTTC; cdr3_aa: CASGGRAGTGGLGYTF
j_call: TRBJ2-3; cdr3_length: 16; v_call: TRBV11-2; clone_size: once; d_call: NA; cdr3_nt: TGTGCCAGCAGCGGAGGCGGCTACCTGTTCACAGATACGCAGTATTTT; cdr3_aa: CASSGGGYLFTDTQYF
j_call: TRBJ2-2; cdr3_length: 15; v_call: TRBV7-9; clone_size: NA; d_call: NA; cdr3_nt: TGTGCCAGCACCAGCCCAGGGGCTGGCACCGGGGAGCTGTTTTTT; cdr3_aa: CASTSPGAGTGELFF
j_call: TRBJ2-7; cdr3_length: 18; v_call: TRBV6-4; clone_size: NA; d_call: NA; cdr3_nt: TGTGCCCCCATGACATCAGGACAGTCGATGGCCCTCAACTACGAGCAGTACTTC; cdr3_aa: CAPMTSGQSMALNYEQYF
j_call: TRBJ1-2; cdr3_length: 14; v_call: TRBV6-5; clone_size: NA; d_call: NA; cdr3_nt: TGTGCCAGCAGTTACTCAGGCCGATCCGGGGGCTACACCTTC; cdr3_aa: CASSYSGRSGGYTF
j_call: TRBJ2-1; cdr3_length: 15; v_call: TRBV6-5; clone_size: NA; d_call: TRBD2; cdr3_nt: TGTGCCAGCATAAGGTCCACTAGCGGGAGGCATGAGCAGTTCTTC; cdr3_aa: CASIRSTSGRHEQFF
j_call: TRBJ1-2; cdr3_length: 16; v_call: TRBV5-6; clone_size: NA; d_call: TRBD1; cdr3_nt: TGTGCCAGCAGCTTGAGAGGGACAGGCTCCTCGAATGGCTACACCTTC; cdr3_aa: CASSLRGTGSSNGYTF
j_call: TRBJ2-2; cdr3_length: 12; v_call: TRBV9; clone_size: NA; d_call: NA; cdr3_nt: TGTGCCAGCACCCCGCGGGCCGGGGAGCTGTTTTTT; cdr3_aa: CASTPRAGELFF
j_call: TRBJ1-1; cdr3_length: 13; v_call: TRBV4-1; clone_size: NA; d_call: TRBD1; cdr3_nt: TGCGCCAGCAGCCAGACAGGGACAGGGGTGGCTTTCTTT; cdr3_aa: CASSQTGTGVAFF
j_call: TRBJ1-5; cdr3_length: 15; v_call: TRBV6-6; clone_size: NA; d_call: NA; cdr3_nt: TGTGCCAGCAGTTACTCGGGGAGTTCGGGCCAGCCCCAGCATTTT; cdr3_aa: CASSYSGSSGQPQHF
j_call: TRBJ2-1; cdr3_length: 15; v_call: TRBV14; clone_size: NA; d_call: NA; cdr3_nt: TGTGCCAGCAGCCAAGACAGGGTCAGGGCCAATGAGCAGTTCTTC; cdr3_aa: CASSQDRVRANEQFF
j_call: TRBJ2-1; cdr3_length: 16; v_call: TRBV27; clone_size: NA; d_call: TRBD2; cdr3_nt: TGTGCCAGCAGTCAAGCCTTAGCGGGAGGGCCCAGGGAGCAGTTCTTC; cdr3_aa: CASSQALAGGPREQFF
j_call: TRBJ2-2; cdr3_length: 19; v_call: TRBV28; clone_size: NA; d_call: TRBD2; cdr3_nt: TGTGCCAGCACCCCCCTACGGGGTAGCGGGAGTCGGAACACCGGGGAGCTGTTTTTT; cdr3_aa: CASTPLRGSGSRNTGELFF
j_call: TRBJ1-5; cdr3_length: 17; v_call: TRBV27; clone_size: NA; d_call: NA; cdr3_nt: TGTGCCAGCAGCCGAATTCCGGGGGGAGGAGGCAATCAGCCCCAGCATTTT; cdr3_aa: CASSRIPGGGGNQPQHF
j_call: TRBJ2-7; cdr3_length: 13; v_call: TRBV18; clone_size: NA; d_call: NA; cdr3_nt: TGTGCCAGCTCACGGGACACGGCCTACGAGCAGTACTTC; cdr3_aa: CASSRDTAYEQYF
j_call: TRBJ2-3; cdr3_length: 15; v_call: TRBV5-1; clone_size: few; d_call: TRBD2; cdr3_nt: TGCGCCAGCAGCTCCGGACTAGCCCGCACAGATACGCAGTATTTT; cdr3_aa: CASSSGLARTDTQYF
j_call: TRBJ1-1; cdr3_length: 13; v_call: TRBV5-1; clone_size: NA; d_call: NA; cdr3_nt: TGCGCCAGCTCCAACTATCGGGACACTGAAGCTTTCTTT; cdr3_aa: CASSNYRDTEAFF
j_call: TRBJ1-1; cdr3_length: 17; v_call: TRBV30; clone_size: NA; d_call: NA; cdr3_nt: TGTGCCTGGAGTCCCAACCCGAACAGGGAACCAAGGACTGAAGCTTTCTTT; cdr3_aa: CAWSPNPNREPRTEAFF
j_call: TRBJ1-2; cdr3_length: 16; v_call: TRBV5-5; clone_size: NA; d_call: NA; cdr3_nt: TGTGCCAGCAGCCTGACCGCGGGGGCCGAGGGCTATGGCTACACCTTC; cdr3_aa: CASSLTAGAEGYGYTF
j_call: TRBJ1-2; cdr3_length: 10; v_call: TRBV29-1; clone_size: NA; d_call: NA; cdr3_nt: TGCAGCGTGGGCAAAAATGGCTACACCTTC; cdr3_aa: CSVGKNGYTF
j_call: TRBJ1-4; cdr3_length: 15; v_call: TRBV18; clone_size: NA; d_call: NA; cdr3_nt: TGTGCCAGCTCACCAAATGGGGGCGCAGGTGAAAAACTGTTTTTT; cdr3_aa: CASSPNGGAGEKLFF
j_call: TRBJ1-2; cdr3_length: 14; v_call: TRBV2; clone_size: NA; d_call: NA; cdr3_nt: TGTGCCAGCAGCCAGGACAGCGGAGGCTATGGCTACACCTTC; cdr3_aa: CASSQDSGGYGYTF
j_call: TRBJ1-4; cdr3_length: 17; v_call: TRBV9; clone_size: NA; d_call: TRBD1; cdr3_nt: TGTGCCAGCAGCAAGGGACAGGGGGCCTCGGCTAATGAAAAACTGTTTTTT; cdr3_aa: CASSKGQGASANEKLFF
j_call: TRBJ2-1; cdr3_length: 16; v_call: TRBV4-2; clone_size: NA; d_call: NA; cdr3_nt: TGTGCCAGCAGCCAAGCTAGCATTCTGACCTACAATGAGCAGTTCTTC; cdr3_aa: CASSQASILTYNEQFF
j_call: TRBJ1-5; cdr3_length: 16; v_call: TRBV29-1; clone_size: NA; d_call: NA; cdr3_nt: TGCAGCGTCGCTAATGGGGGGGAATATAGCAATCAGCCCCAGCATTTT; cdr3_aa: CSVANGGEYSNQPQHF
j_call: TRBJ1-6; cdr3_length: 14; v_call: TRBV19; clone_size: few; d_call: NA; cdr3_nt: TGTGCCAGTAGTATAGGACTCCTTAATTCACCCCTCCACTTT; cdr3_aa: CASSIGLLNSPLHF
j_call: TRBJ1-4; cdr3_length: 15; v_call: TRBV5-1; clone_size: NA; d_call: NA; cdr3_nt: TGCGCCAGCAGCCCCAAACAGGGATTGGGTGAAAAACTGTTTTTT; cdr3_aa: CASSPKQGLGEKLFF
j_call: TRBJ1-1; cdr3_length: 13; v_call: TRBV11-3; clone_size: NA; d_call: NA; cdr3_nt: TGTGCCAGCAGCTTAGATCCGGACACTGAAGCTTTCTTT; cdr3_aa: CASSLDPDTEAFF
j_call: TRBJ1-5; cdr3_length: 16; v_call: TRBV19; clone_size: once; d_call: TRBD1; cdr3_nt: TGTGCCAGTAGTATGGGACAGCTACACCGTTATCAGCCCCAGCATTTT; cdr3_aa: CASSMGQLHRYQPQHF
j_call: TRBJ2-3; cdr3_length: 14; v_call: TRBV5-4; clone_size: NA; d_call: NA; cdr3_nt: TGTGCCGCAGGGGCGCACAGGGCCACAGATACGCAGTATTTT; cdr3_aa: CAAGAHRATDTQYF
j_call: TRBJ1-2; cdr3_length: 11; v_call: TRBV28; clone_size: NA; d_call: TRBD1; cdr3_nt: TGTGCCAGCAGTTCTGACAGGGGTCTCACCTTC; cdr3_aa: CASSSDRGLTF
j_call: TRBJ1-2; cdr3_length: 14; v_call: TRBV5-1; clone_size: NA; d_call: NA; cdr3_nt: TGCGCCAGCAGCTTGGACGGAGGTGACTATGGCTACACCTTC; cdr3_aa: CASSLDGGDYGYTF
j_call: TRBJ1-5; cdr3_length: 14; v_call: TRBV28; clone_size: NA; d_call: NA; cdr3_nt: TGTGCCAGCAAAAGGGGGGGGAGCAATCAGCCCCAGCATTTT; cdr3_aa: CASKRGGSNQPQHF